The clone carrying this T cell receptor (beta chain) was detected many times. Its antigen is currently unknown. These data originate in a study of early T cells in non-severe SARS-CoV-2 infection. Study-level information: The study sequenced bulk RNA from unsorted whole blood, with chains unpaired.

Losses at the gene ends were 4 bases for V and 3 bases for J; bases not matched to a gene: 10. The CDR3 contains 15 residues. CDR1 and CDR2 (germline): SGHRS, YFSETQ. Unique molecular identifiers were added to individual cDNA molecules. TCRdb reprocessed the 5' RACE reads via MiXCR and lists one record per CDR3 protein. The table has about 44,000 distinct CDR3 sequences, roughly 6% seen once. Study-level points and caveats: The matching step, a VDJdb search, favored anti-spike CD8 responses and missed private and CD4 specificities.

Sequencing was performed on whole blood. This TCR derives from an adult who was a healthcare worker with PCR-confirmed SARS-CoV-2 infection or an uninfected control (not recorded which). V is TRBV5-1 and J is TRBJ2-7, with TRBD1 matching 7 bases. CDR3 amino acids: CASSPTGDRNYEQYF. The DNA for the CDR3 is TGCGCCAGCAGCCCAACCGGGGACAGAAACTACGAGCAGTACTTC.